This is a list of T cell receptor beta chains from one sample in a study of T-cell reconstitution after alpha-beta-depleted transplantation in children. TCRdb reprocessed the PCR reads with MiXCR, giving one entry per CDR3 protein. The sample records approximately 1,000,000 distinct CDR3 sequences, around 30% being singletons. Here the sequenced sample was PBMCs, mostly from graft donor cells, taken 360 days after TCRalphabeta/CD19-depleted stem cell transplant. The receptors stem from a boy younger than two who had a stem cell transplant for SCID, so the T cells may come from the graft donor. Both conserved end residues are part of each CDR3. D genes are given only for firm matches. Size is omitted from some rows. Given values are once, few, many or a class for expanded clones.

j_gene	abundance	d_gene	v_gene	CDR3nt	CDR3aa
TRBJ1-4	-	TRBD1	TRBV12-3/TRBV12-4	TGTGCCAGCAGCCCCGGGACAGGGGGAGCAACTAATGAAAAACTGTTTTTT	CASSPGTGGATNEKLFF
TRBJ2-1	-	-	TRBV5-1	TGCGCCAGCAGCTCCCCGTCGGGCTCCTACAATGAGCAGTTCTTC	CASSSPSGSYNEQFF
TRBJ1-5	-	TRBD1	TRBV20-1	TGCAGTGCTAGAATCGGACAGGGTCTCAATCAGCCCCAGCATTTT	CSARIGQGLNQPQHF
TRBJ2-1	-	-	TRBV12-3/TRBV12-4	TGTGCCAGCAGTTTAGTAACCCCCCGCTCCTACAATGAGCAGTTCTTC	CASSLVTPRSYNEQFF
TRBJ1-2	once	TRBD1	TRBV29-1	TGCAGCGCCCTGGACAGGGGTCAGTATGGCTACACCTTC	CSALDRGQYGYTF
TRBJ2-1	-	-	TRBV7-8	TGTGCCAGCAGCTTAGATGGCTATGAGCAGTTCTTC	CASSLDGYEQFF
TRBJ1-1	-	TRBD1	TRBV6-1	TGTGCCAGCACCCGGGACAGGGGGCGTATCATGAACACTGAAGCTTTCTTT	CASTRDRGRIMNTEAFF
TRBJ2-3	many	TRBD2	TRBV9	TGTGCCAGCAGTCCGGGACTAGCGGGGGGTAGCACAGATACGCAGTATTTT	CASSPGLAGGSTDTQYF
TRBJ2-7	few	-	TRBV28	TGTGCCAGCAGTTTAGATACAGACAGGCGCAGCTCCTACGAGCAGTACTTC	CASSLDTDRRSSYEQYF
TRBJ2-1	few	-	TRBV6-2/TRBV6-3	TGTGCCAGCAGTTACTCGGGCGCCCCCAGTCAGTTCTTC	CASSYSGAPSQFF
TRBJ1-1	-	TRBD1	TRBV4-1	TGCGCCAGCAGCCACCCGACAGGGGTAGACACTGAAGCTTTCTTT	CASSHPTGVDTEAFF
TRBJ2-1	few	TRBD2	TRBV4-1	TGCGCCAGCAGCCAAGATGAAACGCGGGGGGTCCACAATGAGCAGTTCTTC	CASSQDETRGVHNEQFF
TRBJ2-1	few	TRBD1	TRBV29-1	TGCAGCGTTGCAGGGGGCAGTTTGACCTCCTACAATGAGCAGTTCTTC	CSVAGGSLTSYNEQFF
TRBJ2-1	-	-	TRBV10-2	TGCGCCAGCAGCCCCACAGGGATGGGACTTTACAATGAGCAGTTCTTC	CASSPTGMGLYNEQFF
TRBJ2-7	few	-	TRBV10-3	TGTGCCATCAGCCCGGGAGTCGGGGAGCAGTACTTC	CAISPGVGEQYF
TRBJ2-5	few	-	TRBV6-6	TGTGCCAGCAGTCAACTAGGAAAGGAGACCCAGTACTTC	CASSQLGKETQYF
TRBJ2-2	-	TRBD2	TRBV20-1	TGCAGTGCTAGAGTCTCTGGCGGGGGGGCCGGGGAGCTGTTTTTT	CSARVSGGGAGELFF
TRBJ2-3	-	TRBD2	TRBV4-1	TGCGCCAGCAGCCAAGTGGTATCGACTAGCGGGGGAGATACGCAGTATTTT	CASSQVVSTSGGDTQYF
TRBJ2-3	few	-	TRBV20-1	TGCAGTGCTAGAGTACTAGCAGTAGATACGCAGTATTTT	CSARVLAVDTQYF
TRBJ1-3	few	-	TRBV7-6	TGTGCCAGCAGCCCCATTGGGGGCCACTCTGGAAACACCATATATTTT	CASSPIGGHSGNTIYF
TRBJ2-3	many	-	TRBV18	TGTGCCAGCAGCCCCAGTGATACGCAGTATTTT	CASSPSDTQYF
TRBJ1-2	-	TRBD1	TRBV20-1	TGCAGTGCTGGCCCCCGGGACAGGGATGGCTACACCTTC	CSAGPRDRDGYTF
TRBJ1-1	once	-	TRBV7-8	TGTGCCAGCAGCTTATTGCGGGGTATGAACACTGAAGCTTTCTTT	CASSLLRGMNTEAFF
TRBJ2-3	-	-	TRBV11-2	TGTGCCAGCAGCTTACAGGGGCCTATCACAGATACGCAGTATTTT	CASSLQGPITDTQYF
TRBJ2-7	few	-	TRBV12-3/TRBV12-4	TGTGCCAGCACCCCAGGGTTAGGGCCCTACGAGCAGTACTTC	CASTPGLGPYEQYF
TRBJ2-1	-	-	TRBV7-7	TGTGCCAGCAGCGCCGCCCCAGGGCCCTACAATGAGCAGTTCTTC	CASSAAPGPYNEQFF
TRBJ1-2	-	-	TRBV6-6	TGTGCCAGCAAAAACGGACCCTATGGCTACACCTTC	CASKNGPYGYTF
TRBJ2-1	-	-	TRBV4-2	TGTGCCAGCAGCCAAGACAAACGAGTAGGCAATGAGCAGTTCTTC	CASSQDKRVGNEQFF
TRBJ2-1	-	-	TRBV6-5	TGTGCCAGCAGTTACTTAGGGGTTGGGTACAATGAGCAGTTCTTC	CASSYLGVGYNEQFF
TRBJ2-3	few	-	TRBV10-3	TGTGCCATCAGTGAGACAAGTCCAATCACAGATACGCAGTATTTT	CAISETSPITDTQYF